This T cell receptor beta chain was identified during a study of response to subunit inactivated influenza vaccine. TCRdb fed the RT-PCR reads into MiXCR, producing one record per CDR3 protein. The repertoire holds hundreds of thousands of distinct CDR3 sequences, with 15% to 19% as singletons. Study-wide results and caveats: Researchers suggested that each seasonal influenza vaccination recruits few new T cells.

The trim removed 1 base at V and 2 bases at J, leaving 3 bases unmatched. Germline V gene sequence: CDR1 SNHLY, CDR2 FYNNEI. CDR3 length: 15 residues. About this clonotype: Its antigen is still unknown.

The chain recombines TRBV2 with TRBJ2-3; 7 bases line up with TRBD1. Sequencing was performed on PBMCs from blood, taken approximately 13 days after vaccination. This receptor was obtained from a man in his fifties who received an inactivated influenza vaccine. The CDR3 here is CASSEGTGPTDTQYF. The CDR3 coding sequence is TGTGCCAGCAGTGAAGGGACAGGACCCACAGATACGCAGTATTTT.